This T cell receptor beta chain was recovered during a study of OX40 agonist ivuxolimab in advanced cancers. Describing the broader study: Ivuxolimab was an agonistic, fully human IgG2 monoclonal antibody directed against OX40 (CD134), a costimulatory receptor. Of the approximately 50 patients in dose escalation, 19 had hepatocellular carcinoma, roughly 15 had melanoma, 9 had renal cell carcinoma and 9 had head and neck cancer. The point of sequencing TCRbeta in the periphery was to test whether ivuxolimab changed TCR sequence diversity and drove clonal T-cell expansion. Patients were allowed to have had prior anti-PD-1, anti-PD-L1 or anti-CTLA-4 therapy, and approximately 43% of the dose-escalation patients had previously received checkpoint inhibitors. Partial responses occurred in three dose-escalation patients, of whom one had hepatocellular carcinoma and two had cutaneous melanoma. The paper describes the monotherapy dose-escalation part (N ≈ 52 patients) of the phase I trial of ivuxolimab. Intravenous ivuxolimab was administered to patients every 2 weeks at six dose levels: 0.01, 0.1, 0.3, 1.5, 3 and 10 mg/kg. A male proportion of roughly 80% and a mean age of approximately 60 years, ranging from about 23 to 90, were recorded for the dose-escalation cohort. Study-wide conclusions, independent of this receptor: Clonal expansion of both CD4+ and CD8+ blood T cells was observed from baseline to week 6 at doses 0.1 to 3.0 mg/kg. Low levels of normalized T-cell clonal expansion were also seen in some patients who did not respond. In the 0.1-3.0 mg/kg groups, partial responders had among the lowest normalized peripheral clonal expansion, particularly in CD8+ T cells. On average, CD8+ T cells showed more expanded clones than CD4+ T cells after ivuxolimab. Which antigens the clonally expanded peripheral T cells were specific for was not determined.

V was cut back by 3 bases and J by 0 bases, leaving a gap of 5 bases between them. CDR1 and CDR2, per the germline V gene, are SGHNT and YENEEA. Its CDR3 holds 13 amino acids, cysteine through phenylalanine. The only DNA kept is the CDR3, 39 bases in frame from the first base. On this clone itself: Its specific antigen is unknown. No clone much larger than this one lies a single base away; base qualities are absent.

Patients with autoimmune disease history or receiving systemic immunosuppression were excluded from the trial. In every dose cohort, peripheral blood was drawn for TCR sequencing at baseline, cycle 4 day 1, and cycle 7 day 1. The samples were drawn from a first-in-human, open-label, multicenter phase I dose-escalation trial of ivuxolimab. Adults with locally advanced or metastatic melanoma, renal cell carcinoma, hepatocellular carcinoma or head and neck squamous cell carcinoma were enrolled in the trial. Before TCR sequencing, CD4+ T cells and CD8+ T cells were sorted from peripheral blood as separate populations. To sequence the TCRbeta CDR3 region, genomic DNA was isolated from the sorted cells. The immunoSEQ Assay was used to sequence the TCRbeta CDR3 regions. Here the immuneACCESS table is served through TCRdb, limited to in-frame sequences with V and J called. Missing clones are a known gap in these copies; in checked studies unresolved V genes cover under half, and the rest lacks a known reason. The sample table shows around 2,600 clones, and roughly 72% are seen once. Together, the top ten hold around 25% of the sample.

This chain is built from TRBV11-3 and TRBJ1-1; no D gene is confidently identified. The input for sequencing was CD4+ or CD8+ T cells sorted from blood, taken in a trial of the OX40 agonist ivuxolimab. The sequence was obtained from an adult with an advanced solid tumor such as melanoma, head and neck, liver or kidney cancer. This receptor carries the CDR3 CASSLELNTEAFF. The nucleotide sequence is given as TGTGCCAGCAGCTTGGAGCTGAACACTGAAGCTTTCTTT.